The 23 T cell receptor beta chains given below trace back to one sample, sequenced in a study of blood T cell repertoires in COVID-19. Method: immunoSEQ multiplex PCR; TCRdb's copy keeps in-frame clones and lacks some. The repertoire consists of about 430,000 clones, with 88% occurring once and the leading ten covering approximately 0.96%. The sample was PBMCs or T cells enriched from blood (not recorded which). The receptors stem from a woman aged 30 to 39 with acute COVID-19.

This chain links TRBV14 with TRBJ2-2; TRBD1 matches 10 bases. Germline V gene lookup returns CDR1 SGHDN and CDR2 FVKESK. The J segment lost 3 bases and the V segment lost 3 bases, leaving 10 bases of the junction unmatched. The length of the CDR3 is 18 residues. CDR3 sequence (DNA): TGTGCCAGCAGCCATCGCCGCGGGACAGGGGTCGACACCGGGGAGCTGTTTTTT. It translates to CASSHRRGTGVDTGELFF. Full variable domain (outside the CDR3, taken from reference TRBV14 and TRBJ2-2): EAGVTQFPSHSVIEKGQTVTLRCDPISGHDNLYWYRRVMGKEIKFLLHFVKESKQDESGMPNNRFLAERTGGTYSTLKVQPAELEDSGVYFCASSHRRGTGVDTGELFFGEGSRLTVL.

DNA for the CDR3: TGTGCCAGCAGCTTGGACAGGGGGAGCTATGGCTACACCTTC. This encodes CASSLDRGSYGYTF. V and J are TRBV11-1 and TRBJ1-2, with TRBD1 identical over 10 bases. V dropped 3 bases and J dropped 4; count of bases not matched to a gene: 2. The CDR3 loop spans 14 amino acids. Germline assignment: CDR1 SGHAT and CDR2 FQDESV (reference sequence).

The chain recombines TRBV24-1 with TRBJ1-2; D might be TRBD1 (5 bases). This CDR3 comprises 12 residues. The germline V and J ends were trimmed by 4 bases and 7 bases, with 9 bases remaining between them. Germline CDR1 is KGHDR and CDR2 is SFDVKD. This chain's CDR3 is CATSERQSGYTF. The CDR3 region has the DNA TGTGCCACCAGTGAGAGACAGAGTGGCTACACCTTC.

The chain employs TRBV4-1 and TRBJ1-4; a weak D match, TRBD1 (6 bases). CDR1 and CDR2 (germline): MGHRA, YSYEKL. The V and J ends lost 1 base and 5 bases respectively, with 11 bases between them. The CDR3 runs to 15 residues. This CDR3 is CASSQGAGVNEKLFF. In DNA, the CDR3 is TGCGCCAGCAGCCAAGGGGCAGGGGTAAATGAAAAACTGTTTTTT.

The chain links TRBV21-1 to TRBJ1-4; the listed D gene, TRBD1, was not tested against the DNA. TRBV21-1 is shown as a pseudogene. The CDR3 spans 15 residues. In DNA form, the CDR3 reads TGTGCCAGCACTCCGAAGGACAGGGGATGTGAAAAACTGTTTTTT. Amino acid sequence: CASTPKDRGCEKLFF.

The CDR3 DNA reads as TGTGCCAGCAGCGGCGACATGTACTATGGCTACACCTTC. Amino acid sequence: CASSGDMYYGYTF. This rearrangement joins TRBV5-8 to TRBJ1-2; D not resolved. Trimming stripped 4 bases from V and 3 bases from J, with 10 bases between. Germline CDR1 SGHTS, CDR2 YDEGEE. The CDR3 contains 13 residues.

The CDR3 bases are TGTGCCAGCAGCTCGCCCAGGGGGCTGAGCAATCAGCCCCAGCATTTT. It encodes CASSSPRGLSNQPQHF. The rearrangement joins TRBV5-8 to TRBJ1-5; TRBD1 aligns across 8 bases. From germline, CDR1 is SGHTS and CDR2 YDEGEE. Germline trimming cut 3 bases from V and 1 base from J; bases unmatched to any gene: 6. The CDR3 extends over 16 amino acids.

This clone was detected once. The chain is built from TRBV29-1 and TRBJ1-2, with 7 bases fitting TRBD1. The CDR3 is 12 amino acids. J gave up 2 bases and V 8 bases, and 5 bases lay outside the gene matches. The germline CDR1 and CDR2 sequences are SQVTM and ANQGSEA. The CDR3 reads CSTRQGNYGYTF. CDR3 in DNA: TGCAGCACTAGACAGGGAAACTATGGCTACACCTTC.

This rearrangement joins TRBV9 to TRBJ2-3; weak D call: TRBD1 (6 bases). Per the germline V gene, CDR1 is SGDLS and CDR2 is YYNGEE. There are 15 residues in the CDR3. With 3 bases removed from V and 3 bases from J, the gap between germline ends came to 14 bases. The CDR3 loop is CASSALDRITDTQYF. For the CDR3, the DNA is TGTGCCAGCAGCGCTCTGGACAGAATAACAGATACGCAGTATTTT.

This chain connects TRBV6-6 to TRBJ2-1; 9 nucleotides match TRBD2. This CDR3 is built from 19 residues. Germline values: CDR1 MNHNY, CDR2 SVGAGI (reference sequence). Trimming took 6 bases from V and 2 from J; bases not matched to a gene: 17. CDR3 sequence (DNA): TGTGCCAGCAGCCGATCGATCCCAGCGGGGGGCATACCCTACAATGAGCAGTTCTTC. Translated: CASSRSIPAGGIPYNEQFF.

CDR3: CASSDRGVTEAFF. The CDR3 region has the DNA TGTGCCAGCAGCGACAGGGGAGTCACTGAAGCTTTCTTT. The chain uses TRBV12-3 or TRBV12-4 and TRBJ1-1, with 8 bases identical to TRBD1. V dropped 6 bases and J dropped 4; count of bases not matched to a gene: 4. The CDR3 loop spans 13 amino acids.

DNA of the CDR3: TGTGCCAGCAGCTTCGGACAGAAGACTGGTGAAAAACTGTTTTTT. Its translation is CASSFGQKTGEKLFF. The gene calls are TRBV7-9 and TRBJ1-4; D possibly corresponds to TRBD1 (6 bases). Germline CDR1 reads SEHNR; CDR2 reads FQNEAQ (reference sequence). V lost 3 bases and J lost 7, with 15 bases in between. CDR3 length: 15 residues.

This clone has only a few counts. J is TRBJ2-3 and V is TRBV5-1; no clear D. The CDR3 consists of 15 residues. With 4 bases removed from V and 0 bases from J, the gap between germline ends came to 12 bases. Germline CDR1 SGHRS, CDR2 YFSETQ. The DNA for the CDR3 is TGCGCCAGCAGCCCCAGCGTGACTAGCACAGATACGCAGTATTTT. As protein: CASSPSVTSTDTQYF.

This clone was seen only once. The J gene is TRBJ1-1, the V gene TRBV5-6; possible D gene TRBD1, 5 bases. Germline V gene lookup returns CDR1 SGHDT and CDR2 YYEEEE. V lost 0 bases to trimming and J lost 1 base, with 7 bases between them. The CDR3 runs to 14 residues. The CDR3 bases are TGTGCCAGCAGCTTGGCAGGGTGGAACACTGAAGCTTTCTTT. Its translation is CASSLAGWNTEAFF.

V usage is TRBV5-6 and J usage is TRBJ2-7, with 7 bases that match TRBD1. V gave up 4 bases and J gave up 0 bases; unmatched junction bases: 4. Germline V gene lookup returns CDR1 SGHDT and CDR2 YYEEEE. The CDR3 length is 14 residues. CDR3 sequence reads: CASSLRDSSYEQYF. As DNA, the CDR3 is TGTGCCAGCAGCCTCCGGGACAGCTCCTACGAGCAGTACTTC.

This clone was detected only once. V and J are TRBV6-5 and TRBJ1-5; D is uncertain. This CDR3 region has 15 residues. Germline V gene lookup returns CDR1 MNHEY and CDR2 SVGAGI. V gave up 6 bases and J gave up 0 bases, with 12 bases separating them. CDR3 in amino acids: CASRPQEYSNQPQHF. CDR3 DNA sequence: TGTGCCAGCAGACCGCAAGAGTATAGCAATCAGCCCCAGCATTTT.

This chain joins TRBV13 and TRBJ1-5; a weak D match, TRBD1 (6 bases). The CDR3 has 15 residues. The ends were cut back, 5 bases at V and 7 bases at J, with 18 bases in the middle. Germline lookup yields CDR1 PRHDT and CDR2 FYEKMQ (reference sequence). In DNA, the CDR3 is TGTGCCAGCAGCCCAAATGGACAGAAAAAACAGCCCCAGCATTTT. Translating gives CASSPNGQKKQPQHF.

The gene calls are TRBV19 and TRBJ1-3; 10 bases match TRBD1. Germline assignment: CDR1 LNHDA and CDR2 SQIVND (reference sequence). J was trimmed by 0 bases and V by 2 bases; bases with no gene match: 7. There are 18 residues in the CDR3. CDR3 nucleotide sequence: TGTGCCAGTAGTATAACACGACAGGGGGCGACCTCTGGAAACACCATATATTTT. Its translation: CASSITRQGATSGNTIYF.

The chain joins TRBV19 to TRBJ1-2, with a possible D match to TRBD1 (6 bases). Between the trimmed V and J ends, which lost 5 bases and 3 bases, there was a span of 13 bases. From germline, CDR1 is LNHDA and CDR2 SQIVND (reference sequence). The CDR3 consists of 14 residues. In DNA, the CDR3 is TGTGCCAGTAGTTCAGGAGGACAGTACTATGGCTACACCTTC. Its translation: CASSSGGQYYGYTF.

In this sample, this clone turned up a few times. The CDR3 is CASSMSRFGEKLFF. CDR3 in DNA: TGTGCCAGTAGTATGTCCAGATTTGGTGAAAAACTGTTTTTT. The genes are TRBV19 and TRBJ1-4; D gene unclear. The germline CDR1 and CDR2 sequences are LNHDA and SQIVND (reference sequence). The CDR3 is 14 amino acids. V was pared by 3 bases and J by 7 bases, with 12 bases between.

A few counts support this clone. The chain has TRBV3-1 (or the pseudogene TRBV3-2) and TRBJ1-1, with D perhaps matching TRBD1 (6 bases). Germline CDR1 is LGHDT and CDR2 is YNNKEL (reference sequence). V was clipped by 2 bases and J by 5 bases, with 12 bases between them. The CDR3 length is 14 residues. In DNA form, the CDR3 reads TGTGCCAGCAGCCAACTCGGACAGAATACTGAAGCTTTCTTT. Translation gives CASSQLGQNTEAFF.

J is TRBJ2-7 and V is TRBV9; D might be TRBD1 (6 bases). This CDR3 contains 15 residues. In germline, CDR1 is SGDLS, CDR2 YYNGEE. The germline V and J ends were trimmed by 0 bases and 1 base, with 11 bases remaining between them. CDR3 nucleotide sequence: TGTGCCAGCAGCGTAGGGGCAGGGGTTTCCTACGAGCAGTACTTC. Translating gives CASSVGAGVSYEQYF.

The chain links TRBV7-6 to TRBJ2-2; unclear D gene. CDR3 length: 14 amino acids. The germline V gene encodes CDR1 SGHVS and CDR2 FNYEAQ. The V gene lost 0 bases and the J gene lost 0 bases, with 2 bases spanning the gap. CDR3 in amino acids: CASSLAANTGELFF. The CDR3 region has the DNA TGTGCCAGCAGCTTAGCCGCGAACACCGGGGAGCTGTTTTTT.